Below are 13 T cell receptor beta chains sequenced from a single sample in a study of blood T cell repertoires in COVID-19. This table comes from immunoSEQ multiplex PCR, and its TCRdb copy is limited to in-frame clones, with some not included. The top ten clones hold 5% of a sample with about 100,000 clones, roughly 88% of them seen once. Specimen: peripheral blood. These receptors were taken from a human donor in a cohort sampled during active COVID-19.

The chain recombines TRBV18 with TRBJ1-1; 7 bases are a match to TRBD1. J gave up 0 bases and V 4 bases, and 2 bases lay outside the gene matches. The CDR3 spans 14 residues. Germline-derived CDR1 and CDR2 are KGHSH and LQKENI. The CDR3 sequence is CASSLGQVNTEAFF. DNA of the CDR3: TGTGCCAGCTCACTAGGACAGGTGAACACTGAAGCTTTCTTT. Supplemented by reference TRBV18 and TRBJ1-1, the full variable domain reads NAGVMQNPRHLVRRRGQEARLRCSPMKGHSHVYWYRQLPEEGLKFMVYLQKENIIDESGMPKERFSAEFPKEGPSILRIQQVVRGDSAAYFCASSLGQVNTEAFFGQGTRLTVV.

V gene TRBV5-4 combines with J gene TRBJ2-2; 7 nucleotides align to TRBD1. The CDR3 runs to 16 residues. Trimming cost V 4 bases and J 1 base; bases outside gene matches: 7. Germline CDR1 SGHNT, CDR2 YYREEE (reference sequence). Here the CDR3 DNA reads TGTGCCAGCAGCGCGGACAGGCGAAAGAACACCGGGGAGCTGTTTTTT. As protein: CASSADRRKNTGELFF. Full variable domain (remainder filled in from reference TRBV5-4 and TRBJ2-2): ETGVTQSPTHLIKTRGQQVTLRCSSQSGHNTVSWYQQALGQGPQFIFQYYREEENGRGNFPPRFSGLQFPNYSSELNVNALELDDSALYLCASSADRRKNTGELFFGEGSRLTVL.

The rearrangement joins TRBV4-3 to TRBJ2-1; TRBD2 matches at 8 bases. Germline trimming cut 1 base from V and 7 bases from J; bases unmatched to any gene: 12. The CDR3 has 17 residues. Germline V gene data show CDR1 as LGHNA and CDR2 as YSLEER. The CDR3 protein is CASSQVPSGGVGNEQFF. CDR3 in DNA: TGCGCCAGCAGCCAAGTACCAAGCGGGGGCGTCGGGAATGAGCAGTTCTTC.

V gene TRBV3-1 (or the pseudogene TRBV3-2) combines with J gene TRBJ1-6; 8 nucleotides agree with TRBD1. J was trimmed by 6 bases and V by 4 bases; bases with no gene match: 11. The CDR3 loop spans 17 amino acids. Germline V gene lookup returns CDR1 LGHDT and CDR2 YNNKEL (reference sequence). Written as DNA, the CDR3 is TGTGCCAGCAGCCGAACCTCAGGACAGGGTGGTAATTCACCCCTCCACTTT. Its protein product is CASSRTSGQGGNSPLHF.

The gene calls are TRBV5-1 and TRBJ2-1; a weak D match, TRBD2 (6 bases). The CDR3 sequence is 15 residues long. Germline-derived CDR1 and CDR2 are SGHRS and YFSETQ. Trimming took 5 bases from V and 0 from J, leaving 12 bases between them. CDR3 region: CASRRDGSSYNEQFF. The CDR3 DNA is TGCGCCAGCAGACGGGACGGGAGCTCCTACAATGAGCAGTTCTTC.

This clone was found once. J is TRBJ2-3 and V is TRBV7-9, with 9 bases lining up with TRBD2. The CDR3 totals 15 residues. Germline-derived CDR1 and CDR2 are SEHNR and FQNEAQ (reference sequence). Trimming cost V 6 bases and J 6 bases; bases outside gene matches: 10. The CDR3 here is CASSSWREGRDTQYF. In DNA, the CDR3 is TGTGCCAGCAGTTCCTGGCGGGAGGGACGGGATACGCAGTATTTT.

The chain combines TRBV12-2 with TRBJ1-2; the D call in the table, TRBD1, was not verified against the DNA. TRBV12-2 is flagged as a pseudogene. The CDR3 length is 15 residues. The CDR3 is CASRLESRGREGYTF. CDR3 bases: TGTGCAAGTCGCTTAGAGTCCAGGGGGCGAGAGGGCTACACCTTC.

This chain joins TRBV7-2 and TRBJ2-7; possible D gene TRBD2, 6 bases. V was cut by 8 bases and J by 6 bases, with 20 bases left in between. The CDR3 consists of 14 residues. Germline V gives CDR1 SGHTA, CDR2 FQGNSA. The CDR3 here is CASRRVRDWGEQYF. CDR3 nucleotides: TGTGCCAGCCGAAGGGTCAGGGACTGGGGCGAGCAGTACTTC.

The rearrangement links TRBV12-3 or TRBV12-4 to TRBJ1-1; TRBD1 might be the D (6 bases). The CDR3 extends over 12 amino acids. The V gene lost 8 bases and the J gene lost 0 bases, with 7 bases spanning the gap. Here the CDR3 reads CASGQMNTEAFF. CDR3 nucleotides: TGTGCCAGCGGACAGATGAACACTGAAGCTTTCTTT.

The CDR3 DNA sequence: TGTGCCAGCAGGGGGACAGGGAGGTCATCAGATACGCAGTATTTT. Encoded protein: CASRGTGRSSDTQYF. V is TRBV7-8 and J is TRBJ2-3, with 9 bases matching TRBD1. The CDR3 consists of 15 residues. Per the germline V gene, CDR1 is SGHVS and CDR2 is FQNEAQ. Trimming cost V 6 bases and J 4 bases; bases outside gene matches: 8. Together with reference TRBV7-8 and TRBJ2-3, the CDR3 gives the full variable domain: GAGVSQSPRYKVAKRGQDVALRCDPISGHVSLFWYQQALGQGPEFLTYFQNEAQLDKSGLPSDRFFAERPEGSVSTLKIQRTQQEDSAVYLCASRGTGRSSDTQYFGPGTRLTVL.

This chain joins TRBV7-9 and TRBJ2-2, with D perhaps matching TRBD2 (5 bases). CDR3 length: 15 residues. The V end lost 5 bases, the J end lost 4 bases, and 14 bases lay between the germline ends. Germline-derived CDR1 and CDR2 are SEHNR and FQNEAQ (reference sequence). The CDR3 reads CASSPWGAGTGELFF. CDR3 in DNA: TGTGCCAGCAGCCCCTGGGGAGCAGGCACCGGGGAGCTGTTTTTT.

This clone was picked up one time. The CDR3 DNA is TGTGCCAGCAAGGCGGGAGGCCAGGGCTACAATGAGCAGTTCTTC. Translating it yields CASKAGGQGYNEQFF. The J gene is TRBJ2-1, the V gene TRBV11-1; TRBD2 matches 8 bases. V lost 7 bases and J lost 3; bases outside the gene matches: 8. Per germline, CDR1 SGHAT and CDR2 FQDESV (reference sequence). The CDR3 spans 15 residues. The complete variable domain, with remaining parts taken from reference TRBV11-1 and TRBJ2-1, reads EAEVAQSPRYKITEKSQAVAFWCDPISGHATLYWYRQILGQGPELLVQFQDESVVDDSQLPKDRFSAERLKGVDSTLKIQPAELGDSAMYLCASKAGGQGYNEQFFGPGTRLTVL.

The genes are TRBV4-3 and TRBJ2-5; D ambiguous. CDR3 size: 13 residues. Deletions cut 4 bases from V and 4 bases from J, with 10 bases between. In germline, CDR1 is LGHNA, CDR2 YSLEER. The CDR3 spells CASSLSHRETQYF. CDR3 sequence (DNA): TGCGCCAGCAGCCTGAGCCATAGAGAGACCCAGTACTTC.